These T cell receptor beta chains were read from a single sample in a study of blood T cell repertoires in COVID-19. Repertoires were generated with immunoSEQ multiplex PCR, while TCRdb's copy carries only in-frame clones and drops some. The sample has about 120,000 clones; 80% to 90% are singletons. The specimen was peripheral blood. All receptors derive from a human donor with acute or convalescent COVID-19. The donor label of this sample is uncertain. The CDR3 runs from the conserved cysteine through the conserved F or W. Each record gives: clone size, J gene, D gene, V gene, CDR3 DNA, CDR3 protein. A D gene is named only where the DNA matches it firmly. A row's size may be missing; if present it is once, few, many or a size class.

NA	TRBJ1-5	NA	TRBV7-8	TGTGCCAGCAGCCGAGGATCAGGGTATAGCAATCAGCCCCAGCATTTT	CASSRGSGYSNQPQHF
NA	TRBJ2-7	TRBD1	TRBV27	TGTGCCAGCAGTTCCAAGACAGGGAGCGAGCAGTACTTC	CASSSKTGSEQYF
NA	TRBJ1-5	NA	TRBV3-1/TRBV3-2	TGTGCCAGCAGCCAAGCAGTTGCCCAGCCCCAGCATTTT	CASSQAVAQPQHF
NA	TRBJ2-7	NA	TRBV3-1/TRBV3-2	TGTGCCAGCAGCCAACTCTACGAGCAGTACTTC	CASSQLYEQYF
NA	TRBJ2-1	TRBD1	TRBV3-1/TRBV3-2	TGTGCCAGCAGCCAAGAGTGGGGAGACAGGGGATCACTCCGCACCTACAATGAGCAGTTCTTC	CASSQEWGDRGSLRTYNEQFF
NA	TRBJ1-6	TRBD1	TRBV4-2	TGTGCCAGCAGCCTCCTCCCGGGACAGGGGTCGGGTTATAATTCACCCCTCCACTTT	CASSLLPGQGSGYNSPLHF
once	TRBJ2-7	NA	TRBV6-1	TGTGCCAGCAGTGAAGCGGGCAGGGGCCACGAGCAGTACTTC	CASSEAGRGHEQYF
few	TRBJ2-7	NA	TRBV5-4	TGTGCCAGCAGCTTGGACACCTACGAGCAGTACTTC	CASSLDTYEQYF
NA	TRBJ2-7	TRBD1	TRBV19	TGTGCCAGTAGTATAGGAGCCCCGGGACAGGGCCTCTCCTACGAGCAGTACTTC	CASSIGAPGQGLSYEQYF
once	TRBJ1-5	NA	TRBV6-4	TGTGCCAGCCCGTCTTCGTCGGGGTATTATAGCAATCAGCCCCAGCATTTT	CASPSSSGYYSNQPQHF
NA	TRBJ2-3	NA	TRBV24-1	TGTGCCACCAGTGATAGGACTGGGGGCTCCAGCACAGATACGCAGTATTTT	CATSDRTGGSSTDTQYF
once	TRBJ2-7	NA	TRBV2	TGTGCCAGCAGCAGCTCCTACGAGCAGTACTTC	CASSSSYEQYF
NA	TRBJ1-1	NA	TRBV4-2	TGTGCCAGCAGCCAAGCGGGGGGCACGACTGAAGCTTTCTTT	CASSQAGGTTEAFF
once	TRBJ2-1	TRBD1	TRBV7-8	TGTGCCAGCAGCTCTCCCAGGGGGTCCTACAATGAGCAGTTCTTC	CASSSPRGSYNEQFF